Described below is a single T cell receptor (beta chain) sequence and its context. Its target is unknown. Template switching by 5'RACE produced TCR cDNA, adding a universal primer site and UMIs. TCRdb reprocessed the 5' RACE reads with MiXCR, giving one entry per CDR3 protein. Among 300,000 to 400,000 distinct CDR3 sequences listed, roughly 7.5% were seen once. The entry originates in a study of T cells after yellow fever vaccination. Study-level background: In the case of low-cell-number fractions, SMART-Seq v4 Ultra Low Input was used for preparation. The study's findings and limits: Peak timing came faster in the weaker secondary response, day 5 versus 15.

Germline CDR1 is SQVTM and CDR2 is ANQGSEA. The CDR3 sequence is 13 residues long. The ends were cut back, 3 bases at V and 4 bases at J, with 12 bases in the middle. This clonotype was sampled from a man aged 18 to 29 who received the YFV17D yellow fever vaccine. Source: PBMCs, taken 35 to 50 days after the first yellow fever vaccination. J is TRBJ1-2 and V is TRBV29-1; TRBD1 is a possible D gene (5 bases). The CDR3 DNA reads as TGCAGCGTTGATCGACAGAGTCCCTATGGCTACACCTTC. As protein: CSVDRQSPYGYTF.